What follows are 14 T cell receptor beta chains derived from one specimen sequenced in a study of shared clonotypes between healthy human individuals. Data came from immunoSEQ multiplex PCR; TCRdb stores just in-frame clones and leaves some out. This table holds a few million clones, over 85% found once. The sample consisted of naive CD4+ T cells from PBMCs. Subset indicated: CD45RA+ positively selected. Source of these receptors: a man aged 18 to 35 in good health. Some clones in this sample may be carry-over from other donors' samples.

This rearrangement joins TRBV6-5 to TRBJ1-2; TRBD1 matches at 9 bases. V was clipped by 2 bases and J by 5 bases; unmatched bases: 6. The germline V gene encodes CDR1 MNHEY and CDR2 SVGAGI. CDR3 length equals 15 residues. The CDR3 coding sequence is TGTGCCAGCAGTTACCTCACCGGGACAGGGTATGGCTACACCTTC. It specifies CASSYLTGTGYGYTF.

This chain uses TRBV5-1 with TRBJ2-7; TRBD1 is a possible D gene (5 bases). Germline CDR1 SGHRS, CDR2 YFSETQ. This CDR3 comprises 13 residues. V dropped 2 bases and J dropped 6 bases, with 12 bases sitting between them. In nucleotides, the CDR3 is TGCGCCAGCAGCTTTTATCAAGGGGTCGAGCAGTACTTC. Residues: CASSFYQGVEQYF. The full variable domain, its missing parts supplied by reference TRBV5-1 and TRBJ2-7, is KAGVTQTPRYLIKTRGQQVTLSCSPISGHRSVSWYQQTPGQGLQFLFEYFSETQRNKGNFPGRFSGRQFSNSRSEMNVSTLELGDSALYLCASSFYQGVEQYFGPGTRLTVT.

The chain is built from TRBV28 and TRBJ2-4; the D is unclear. The V gene's germline CDR1 is MDHEN and CDR2 SYDVKM. Trimming took 5 bases from V and 1 from J, leaving 15 bases between them. The CDR3 extends over 16 amino acids. The CDR3 is CASSPWELRAKNIQYF. The DNA of the CDR3 is TGTGCCAGCAGTCCTTGGGAACTAAGGGCCAAAAACATTCAGTACTTC.

The chain's CDR3 is CAYQGGTDSNQPQHF. Written as DNA, the CDR3 is TGTGCCTACCAGGGGGGGACAGATAGCAATCAGCCCCAGCATTTT. This chain uses TRBV7-5 with TRBJ1-5. TRBV7-5 is described as a pseudogene. This CDR3 is built from 15 residues.

The chain uses TRBV14 and TRBJ2-5; 15 bases map to TRBD2. The CDR3 is 18 residues long. Trimming removed 4 bases from V and 5 bases from J; junction bases left unmatched: 11. Germline V gene lookup returns CDR1 SGHDN and CDR2 FVKESK. CDR3 sequence (DNA): TGTGCCAGCAGCCCAGGACTAGCGGGAGGGCCAAGCGGGGAGACCCAGTACTTC. Its translation is CASSPGLAGGPSGETQYF. The whole variable domain, remainder taken from reference TRBV14 and TRBJ2-5, is EAGVTQFPSHSVIEKGQTVTLRCDPISGHDNLYWYRRVMGKEIKFLLHFVKESKQDESGMPNNRFLAERTGGTYSTLKVQPAELEDSGVYFCASSPGLAGGPSGETQYFGPGTRLLVL.

The chain is built from TRBV19 and TRBJ2-7; possibly TRBD2 for D (7 bases). The germline V gene encodes CDR1 LNHDA and CDR2 SQIVND (reference sequence). The V gene lost 9 bases and the J gene lost 4 bases, with 19 bases spanning the gap. This CDR3 has 14 amino acids. The chain's CDR3 is CASSRGGGEYEQYF. In DNA form, the CDR3 reads TGTGCCAGCTCCAGAGGGGGGGGCGAGTACGAGCAGTACTTC.

V usage is TRBV19 and J usage is TRBJ2-2, with TRBD2 matching over 13 bases. The CDR3 is 18 residues long. CDR1 LNHDA and CDR2 SQIVND come from the germline V gene (reference sequence). The J segment lost 5 bases and the V segment lost 6 bases, leaving 12 bases of the junction unmatched. CDR3 protein: CASRLGTRTSGRTGELFF. The CDR3 coding sequence is TGTGCCAGTAGGCTAGGTACTAGGACTAGCGGGAGAACCGGGGAGCTGTTTTTT.

The chain is built from TRBV29-1 and TRBJ1-2; possible D gene TRBD1, 5 bases. In germline, CDR1 is SQVTM, CDR2 ANQGSEA. V lost 4 bases, J lost 8 bases, and 14 bases lay in between. CDR3 length: 12 amino acids. The CDR3 loop is CSVVAGLRGYTF. The CDR3, as DNA: TGCAGCGTTGTGGCGGGACTCAGGGGCTACACCTTC.

V and J are TRBV2 and TRBJ2-7; D tentatively reads TRBD1 or TRBD2 (5 bases each). This CDR3 is built from 13 residues. V was shortened by 3 bases and J by 3 bases, with 9 bases between the two germline ends. Germline V CDR1 and CDR2: SNHLY, FYNNEI. CDR3 sequence: CASSEVGVYEQYF. CDR3 in DNA: TGTGCCAGCAGTGAGGTGGGGGTCTACGAGCAGTACTTC.

A word on this clone: The sample carries other DNA sequences with the same CDR3. This chain links TRBV9 with TRBJ2-2; a weak D match, TRBD2 (5 bases). This CDR3 has 14 amino acids. CDR1 and CDR2 (germline): SGDLS, YYNGEE. Trimming pared 4 bases from V and 2 bases from J, leaving 9 bases between. The DNA of the CDR3 is TGTGCCAGCAGCAAAACTAGTAACACCGGGGAGCTGTTTTTT. Its translation is CASSKTSNTGELFF.

The chain employs TRBV19 and TRBJ1-5, with 12 bases lining up with TRBD1. V dropped 5 bases and J dropped 6; count of bases not matched to a gene: 8. The CDR3 extends over 16 amino acids. Germline-derived CDR1 and CDR2 are LNHDA and SQIVND (reference sequence). The CDR3 DNA reads TGTGCCAGTAGTTCGACCGGGACAGGGGGCGGTCAGCCCCAGCATTTT. Translated, it gives CASSSTGTGGGQPQHF.

The J gene is TRBJ1-5, the V gene TRBV19, with 10 bases that match TRBD1. The CDR3 loop spans 15 amino acids. V lost 8 bases to trimming and J lost 6 bases; unmatched junction nucleotides: 10. Germline V gene sequence: CDR1 LNHDA, CDR2 SQIVND (reference sequence). CDR3 region: CASRGQGPAGQPQHF. The DNA for the CDR3 is TGTGCCAGTCGGGGACAGGGGCCCGCGGGTCAGCCCCAGCATTTT.

The rearrangement links TRBV5-6 to TRBJ1-2; 7 nucleotides align to TRBD1. The ends lost 6 bases at V and 5 bases at J; junction bases unmatched: 10. The CDR3 is made up of 14 amino acids. CDR1 and CDR2 from the germline V gene are SGHDT and YYEEEE. CDR3 bases: TGTGCCAGCACCAGGGGACAGAGGAATTATGGCTACACCTTC. Its protein product is CASTRGQRNYGYTF.

This clone was detected only once. The chain uses TRBV6-6 and TRBJ2-3, with 7 nucleotides matching TRBD2. Unmatched junction bases numbered 6, after V lost 7 bases and J lost 5 bases. Germline V gene sequence: CDR1 MNHNY, CDR2 SVGAGI (reference sequence). The CDR3 spans 13 residues. The CDR3 spells CASNPGGIDTQYF. The DNA for the CDR3 is TGTGCCAGCAATCCCGGGGGGATAGATACGCAGTATTTT.